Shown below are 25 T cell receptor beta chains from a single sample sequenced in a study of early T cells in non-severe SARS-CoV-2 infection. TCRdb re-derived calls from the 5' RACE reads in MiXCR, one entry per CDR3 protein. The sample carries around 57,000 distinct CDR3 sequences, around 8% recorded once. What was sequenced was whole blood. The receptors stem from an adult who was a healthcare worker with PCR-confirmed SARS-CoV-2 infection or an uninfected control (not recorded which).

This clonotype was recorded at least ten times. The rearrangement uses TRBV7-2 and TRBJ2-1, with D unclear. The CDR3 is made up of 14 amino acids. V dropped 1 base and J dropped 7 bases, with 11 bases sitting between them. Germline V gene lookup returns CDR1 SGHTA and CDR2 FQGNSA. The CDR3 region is CASSLEVLRNEQFF. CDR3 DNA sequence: TGTGCCAGCAGCTTAGAGGTTCTCAGGAATGAGCAGTTCTTC.

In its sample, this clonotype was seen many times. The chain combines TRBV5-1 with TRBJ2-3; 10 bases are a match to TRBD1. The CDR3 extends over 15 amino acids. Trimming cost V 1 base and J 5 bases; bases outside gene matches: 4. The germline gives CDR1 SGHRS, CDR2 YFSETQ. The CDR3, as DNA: TGCGCCAGCAGCTTGCCCGGACAGGGGGGAGATACGCAGTATTTT. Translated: CASSLPGQGGDTQYF.

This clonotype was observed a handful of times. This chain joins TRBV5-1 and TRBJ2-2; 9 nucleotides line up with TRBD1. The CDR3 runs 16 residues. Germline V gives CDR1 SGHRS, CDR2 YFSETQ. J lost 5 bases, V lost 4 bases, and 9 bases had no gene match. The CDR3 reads CASSPFTGGATGELFF. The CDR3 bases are TGCGCCAGCAGCCCCTTTACAGGGGGCGCAACCGGGGAGCTGTTTTTT.

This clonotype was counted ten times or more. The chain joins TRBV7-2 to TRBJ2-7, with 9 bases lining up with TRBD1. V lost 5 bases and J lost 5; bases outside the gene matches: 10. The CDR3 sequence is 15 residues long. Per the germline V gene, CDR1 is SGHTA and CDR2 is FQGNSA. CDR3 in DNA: TGTGCCAGCAGCCCGGGGGACAGGGTTCTGAACGAGCAGTACTTC. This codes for CASSPGDRVLNEQYF.

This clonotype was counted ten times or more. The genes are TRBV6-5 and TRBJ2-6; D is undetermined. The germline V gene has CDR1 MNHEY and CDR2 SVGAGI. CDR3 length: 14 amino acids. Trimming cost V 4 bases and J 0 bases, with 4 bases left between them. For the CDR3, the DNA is TGTGCCAGCAGTTCCTACTCTGGGGCCAACGTCCTGACTTTC. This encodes CASSSYSGANVLTF.

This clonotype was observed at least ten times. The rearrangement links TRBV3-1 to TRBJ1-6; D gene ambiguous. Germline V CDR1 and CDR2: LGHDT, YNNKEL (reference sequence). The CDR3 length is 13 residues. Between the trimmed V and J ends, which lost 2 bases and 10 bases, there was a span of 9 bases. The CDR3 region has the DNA TGTGCCAGCAGCCAAAATCGGGGATCACCCCTCCACTTT. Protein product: CASSQNRGSPLHF.

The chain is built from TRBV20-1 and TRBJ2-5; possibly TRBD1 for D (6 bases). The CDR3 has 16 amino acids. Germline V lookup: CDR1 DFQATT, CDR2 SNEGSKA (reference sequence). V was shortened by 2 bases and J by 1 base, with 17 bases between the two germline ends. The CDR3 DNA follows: TGCAGTGCTAGATCTTGGGCCAGGGGCATCCAAGAGACCCAGTACTTC. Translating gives CSARSWARGIQETQYF.

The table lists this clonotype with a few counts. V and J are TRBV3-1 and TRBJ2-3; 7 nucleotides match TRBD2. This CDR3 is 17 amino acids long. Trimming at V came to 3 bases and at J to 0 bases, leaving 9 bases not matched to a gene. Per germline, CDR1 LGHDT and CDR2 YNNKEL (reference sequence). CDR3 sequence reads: CASSHWSSGRSTDTQYF. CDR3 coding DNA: TGTGCCAGCAGCCATTGGTCTAGCGGCCGCAGCACAGATACGCAGTATTTT.

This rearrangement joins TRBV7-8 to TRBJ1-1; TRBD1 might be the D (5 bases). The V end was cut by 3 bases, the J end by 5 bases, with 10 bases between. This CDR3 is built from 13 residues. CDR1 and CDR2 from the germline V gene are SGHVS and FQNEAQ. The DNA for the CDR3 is TGTGCCAGCAGCTTGGGGGGTTTTACTGAAGCTTTCTTT. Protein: CASSLGGFTEAFF.

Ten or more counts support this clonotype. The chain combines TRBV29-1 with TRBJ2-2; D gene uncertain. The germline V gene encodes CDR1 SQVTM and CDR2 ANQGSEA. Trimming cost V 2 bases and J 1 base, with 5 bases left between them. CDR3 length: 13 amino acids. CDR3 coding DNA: TGCAGCGTTGAATGGCAGAACACCGGGGAGCTGTTTTTT. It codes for CSVEWQNTGELFF.

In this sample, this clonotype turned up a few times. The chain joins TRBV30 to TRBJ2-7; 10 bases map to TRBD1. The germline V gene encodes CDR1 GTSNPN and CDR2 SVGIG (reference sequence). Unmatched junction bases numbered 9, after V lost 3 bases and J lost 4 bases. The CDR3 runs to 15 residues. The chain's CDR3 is CAWRTGGGGTYEQYF. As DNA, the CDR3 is TGTGCCTGGAGGACAGGGGGCGGCGGGACTTACGAGCAGTACTTC.

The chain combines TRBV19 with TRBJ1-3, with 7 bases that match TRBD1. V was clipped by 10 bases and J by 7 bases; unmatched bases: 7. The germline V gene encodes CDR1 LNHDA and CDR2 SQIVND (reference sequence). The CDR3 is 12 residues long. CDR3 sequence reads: CATGQVGNTIYF. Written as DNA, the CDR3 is TGTGCCACCGGACAGGTTGGGAACACCATATATTTT.

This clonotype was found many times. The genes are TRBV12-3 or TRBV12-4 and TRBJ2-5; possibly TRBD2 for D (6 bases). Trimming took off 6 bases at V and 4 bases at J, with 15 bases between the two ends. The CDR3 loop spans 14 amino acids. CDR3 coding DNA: TGTGCCAGCAGCAAGCGGTCCGGGGGAGAGACCCAGTACTTC. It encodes CASSKRSGGETQYF.

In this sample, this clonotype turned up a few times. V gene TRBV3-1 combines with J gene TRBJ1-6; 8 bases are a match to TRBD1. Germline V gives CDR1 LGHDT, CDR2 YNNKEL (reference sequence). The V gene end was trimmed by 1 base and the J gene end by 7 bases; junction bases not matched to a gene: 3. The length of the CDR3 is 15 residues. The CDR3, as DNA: TGTGCCAGCAGCCAAGCCCCAGGGGGCAATTCACCCCTCCACTTT. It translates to CASSQAPGGNSPLHF.

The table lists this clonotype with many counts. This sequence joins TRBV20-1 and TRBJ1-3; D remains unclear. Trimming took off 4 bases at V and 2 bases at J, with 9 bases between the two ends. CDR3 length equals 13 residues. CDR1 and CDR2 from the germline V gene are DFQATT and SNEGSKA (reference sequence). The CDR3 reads CSATEGAGNTIYF. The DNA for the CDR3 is TGCAGTGCTACCGAGGGAGCTGGAAACACCATATATTTT.

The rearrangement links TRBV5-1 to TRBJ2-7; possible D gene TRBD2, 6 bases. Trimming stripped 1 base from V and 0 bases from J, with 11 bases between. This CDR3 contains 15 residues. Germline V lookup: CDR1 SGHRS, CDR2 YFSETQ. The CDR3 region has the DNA TGCGCCAGCAGCTTGCGGGGGACCCCCTCCTACGAGCAGTACTTC. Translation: CASSLRGTPSYEQYF.

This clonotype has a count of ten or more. The CDR3 here is CASSLQGLHYGYTF. CDR3 DNA: TGTGCCAGCAGCTTACAGGGACTTCACTATGGCTACACCTTC. This chain uses TRBV7-8 with TRBJ1-2; TRBD1 might be the D (5 bases). Trimming left V 2 bases short and J 3 bases short, with 10 bases between. This CDR3 region has 14 residues. From germline, CDR1 is SGHVS and CDR2 FQNEAQ.

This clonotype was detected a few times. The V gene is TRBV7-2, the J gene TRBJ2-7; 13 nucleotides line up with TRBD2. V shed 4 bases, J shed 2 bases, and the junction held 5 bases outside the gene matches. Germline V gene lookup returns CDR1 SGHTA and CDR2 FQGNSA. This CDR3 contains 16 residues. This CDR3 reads CASSWTSGRGAYEQYF. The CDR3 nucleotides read TGTGCCAGCAGCTGGACTAGCGGGAGAGGGGCCTACGAGCAGTACTTC.

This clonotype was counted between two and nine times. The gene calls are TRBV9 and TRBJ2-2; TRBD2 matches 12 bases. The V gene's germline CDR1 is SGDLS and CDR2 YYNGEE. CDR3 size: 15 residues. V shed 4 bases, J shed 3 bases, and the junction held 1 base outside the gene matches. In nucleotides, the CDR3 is TGTGCCAGCAGCACTAGCGGGAGGCACACCGGGGAGCTGTTTTTT. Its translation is CASSTSGRHTGELFF.

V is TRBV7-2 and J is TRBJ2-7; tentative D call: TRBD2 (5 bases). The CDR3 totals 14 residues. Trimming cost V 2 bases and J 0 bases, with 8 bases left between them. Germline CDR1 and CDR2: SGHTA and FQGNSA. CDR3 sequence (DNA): TGTGCCAGCAGCTTAAGTCTAGCCTCCTACGAGCAGTACTTC. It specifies CASSLSLASYEQYF.

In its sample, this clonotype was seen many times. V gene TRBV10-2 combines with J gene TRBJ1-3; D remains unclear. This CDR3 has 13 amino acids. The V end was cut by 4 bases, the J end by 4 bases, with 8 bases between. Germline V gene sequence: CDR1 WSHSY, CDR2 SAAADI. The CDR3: CASSASSGNTIYF. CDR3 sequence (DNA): TGCGCCAGCAGTGCGTCTTCGGGAAACACCATATATTTT.

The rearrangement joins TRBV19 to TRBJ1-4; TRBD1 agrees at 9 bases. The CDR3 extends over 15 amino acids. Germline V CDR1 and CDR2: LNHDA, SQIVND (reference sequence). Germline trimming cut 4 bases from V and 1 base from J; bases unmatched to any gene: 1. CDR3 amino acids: CASSTDRGTNEKLFF. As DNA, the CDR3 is TGTGCCAGTAGTACGGACAGGGGAACTAATGAAAAACTGTTTTTT.

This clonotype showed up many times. The CDR3 reads CAWSVYRGIYNEQFF. The CDR3 DNA reads TGTGCCTGGAGTGTGTACAGGGGAATATACAATGAGCAGTTCTTC. The rearrangement uses TRBV30 and TRBJ2-1, with TRBD1 identical over 7 bases. Trimming cost V 0 bases and J 4 bases; bases outside gene matches: 6. CDR3 size: 15 residues. CDR1 is GTSNPN, CDR2 SVGIG, per germline (reference sequence).

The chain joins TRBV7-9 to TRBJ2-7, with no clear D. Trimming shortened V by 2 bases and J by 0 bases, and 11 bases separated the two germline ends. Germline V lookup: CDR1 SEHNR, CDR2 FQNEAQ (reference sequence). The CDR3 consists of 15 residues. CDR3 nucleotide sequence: TGTGCCAGCAGCTTAATCCTCCCAACCTCCTACGAGCAGTACTTC. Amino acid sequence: CASSLILPTSYEQYF. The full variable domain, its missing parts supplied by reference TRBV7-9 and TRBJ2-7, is DTGVSQNPRHKITKRGQNVTFRCDPISEHNRLYWYRQTLGQGPEFLTYFQNEAQLEKSRLLSDRFSAERPKGSFSTLEIQRTEQGDSAMYLCASSLILPTSYEQYFGPGTRLTVT.

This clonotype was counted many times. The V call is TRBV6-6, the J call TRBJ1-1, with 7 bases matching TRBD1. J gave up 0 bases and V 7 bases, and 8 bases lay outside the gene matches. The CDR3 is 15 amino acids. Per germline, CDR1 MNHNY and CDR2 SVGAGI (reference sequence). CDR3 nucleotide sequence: TGTGCCAGCACTGGACAGGCGGTTATGAACACTGAAGCTTTCTTT. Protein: CASTGQAVMNTEAFF.